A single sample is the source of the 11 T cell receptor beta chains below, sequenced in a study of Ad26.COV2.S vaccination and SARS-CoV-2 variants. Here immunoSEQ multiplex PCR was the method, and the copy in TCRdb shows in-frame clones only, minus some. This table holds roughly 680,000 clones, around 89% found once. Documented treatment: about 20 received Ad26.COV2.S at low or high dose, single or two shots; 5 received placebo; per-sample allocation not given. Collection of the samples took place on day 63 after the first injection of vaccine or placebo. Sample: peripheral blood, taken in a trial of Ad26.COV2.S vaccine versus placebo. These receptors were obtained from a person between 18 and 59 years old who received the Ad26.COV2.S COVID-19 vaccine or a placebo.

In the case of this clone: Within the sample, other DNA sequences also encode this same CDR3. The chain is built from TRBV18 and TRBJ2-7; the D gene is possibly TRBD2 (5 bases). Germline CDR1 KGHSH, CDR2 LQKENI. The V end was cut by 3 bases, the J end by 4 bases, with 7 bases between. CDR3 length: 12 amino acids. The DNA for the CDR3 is TGTGCCAGCTCACCCGTAGCGTACGAGCAGTACTTC. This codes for CASSPVAYEQYF. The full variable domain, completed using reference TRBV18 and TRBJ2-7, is NAGVMQNPRHLVRRRGQEARLRCSPMKGHSHVYWYRQLPEEGLKFMVYLQKENIIDESGMPKERFSAEFPKEGPSILRIQQVVRGDSAAYFCASSPVAYEQYFGPGTRLTVT.

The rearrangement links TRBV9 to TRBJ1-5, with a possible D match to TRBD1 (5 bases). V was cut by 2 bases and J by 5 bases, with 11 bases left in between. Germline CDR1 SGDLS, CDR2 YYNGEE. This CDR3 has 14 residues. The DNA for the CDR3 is TGTGCCAGCAGCGTCGACAGTACACATCAGCCCCAGCATTTT. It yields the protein CASSVDSTHQPQHF. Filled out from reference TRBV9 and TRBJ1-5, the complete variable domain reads DSGVTQTPKHLITATGQRVTLRCSPRSGDLSVYWYQQSLDQGLQFLIQYYNGEERAKGNILERFSAQQFPDLHSELNLSSLELGDSALYFCASSVDSTHQPQHFGDGTRLSIL.

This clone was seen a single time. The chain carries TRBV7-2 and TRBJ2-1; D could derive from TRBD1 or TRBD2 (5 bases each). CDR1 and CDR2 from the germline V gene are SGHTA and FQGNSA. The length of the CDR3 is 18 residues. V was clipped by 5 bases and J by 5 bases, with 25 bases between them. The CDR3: CASSHTTLDQGVHNEQFF. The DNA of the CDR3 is TGTGCCAGCAGCCATACTACCCTGGACCAGGGAGTTCACAATGAGCAGTTCTTC.

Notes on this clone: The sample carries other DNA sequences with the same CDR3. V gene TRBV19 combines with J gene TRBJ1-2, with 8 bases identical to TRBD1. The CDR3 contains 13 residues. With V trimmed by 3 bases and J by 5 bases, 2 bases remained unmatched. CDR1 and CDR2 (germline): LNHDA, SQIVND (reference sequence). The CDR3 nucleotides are TGTGCCAGTAGTATCACAGGGGGATATGGCTACACCTTC. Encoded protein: CASSITGGYGYTF.

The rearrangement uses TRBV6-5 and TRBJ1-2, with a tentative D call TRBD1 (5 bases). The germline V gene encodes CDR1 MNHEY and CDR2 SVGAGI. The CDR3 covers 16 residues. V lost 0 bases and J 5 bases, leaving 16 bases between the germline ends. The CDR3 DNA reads TGTGCCAGCAGTTACTCGCGCGGTGGCTCAGGGTATGGCTACACCTTC. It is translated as CASSYSRGGSGYGYTF.

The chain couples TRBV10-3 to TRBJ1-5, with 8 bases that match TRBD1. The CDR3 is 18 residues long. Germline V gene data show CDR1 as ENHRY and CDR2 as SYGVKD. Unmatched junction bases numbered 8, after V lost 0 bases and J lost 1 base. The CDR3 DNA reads TGTGCCATCAGTGAGTCTGGCAGGGGGCAAGGGAGCAATCAGCCCCAGCATTTT. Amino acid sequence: CAISESGRGQGSNQPQHF.

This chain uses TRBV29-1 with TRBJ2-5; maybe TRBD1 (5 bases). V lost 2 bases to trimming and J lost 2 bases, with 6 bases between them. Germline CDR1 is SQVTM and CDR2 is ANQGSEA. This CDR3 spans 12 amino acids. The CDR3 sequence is CSVETGQETQYF. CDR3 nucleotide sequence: TGCAGCGTTGAAACAGGACAAGAGACCCAGTACTTC.

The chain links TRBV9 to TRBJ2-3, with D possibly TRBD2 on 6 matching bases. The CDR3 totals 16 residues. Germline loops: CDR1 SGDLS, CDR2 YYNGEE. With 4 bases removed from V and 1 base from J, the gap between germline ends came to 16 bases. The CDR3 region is CASSPLGGEGTDTQYF. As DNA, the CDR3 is TGTGCCAGCAGCCCCCTTGGAGGGGAGGGCACAGATACGCAGTATTTT.

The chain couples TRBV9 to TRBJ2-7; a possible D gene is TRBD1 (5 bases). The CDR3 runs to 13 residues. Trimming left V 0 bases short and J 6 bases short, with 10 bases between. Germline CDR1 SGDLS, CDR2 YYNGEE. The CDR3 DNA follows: TGTGCCAGCAGCGTAGATTGGGGCACCGAGCAGTACTTC. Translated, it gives CASSVDWGTEQYF.

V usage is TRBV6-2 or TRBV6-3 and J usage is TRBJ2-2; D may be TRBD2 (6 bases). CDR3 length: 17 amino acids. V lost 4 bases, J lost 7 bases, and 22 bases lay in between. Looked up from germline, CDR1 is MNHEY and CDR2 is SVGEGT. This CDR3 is CASSFRALRAGGGELFF. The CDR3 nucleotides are TGTGCCAGCAGTTTCCGGGCCCTCCGGGCCGGGGGCGGGGAGCTGTTTTTT.

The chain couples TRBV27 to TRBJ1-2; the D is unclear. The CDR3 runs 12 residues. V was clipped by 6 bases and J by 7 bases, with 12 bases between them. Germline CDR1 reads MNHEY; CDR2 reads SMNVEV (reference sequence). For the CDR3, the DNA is TGTGCCAGCAGGGCCCCTATAGGTGGCTACACCTTC. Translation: CASRAPIGGYTF.